This entry features one T cell receptor (beta chain) sequence. The antigen remains undetermined. TCRdb's table, derived via immunoSEQ multiplex PCR, lists solely in-frame clones and lacks some. The table has about 150,000 clones, less than 90% seen once; the top ten hold around 3%. The data originate from a study of T cell responses to AZD1222 COVID-19 vaccine. Looking at the study overall: Second-dose intervals near 4 or 12 weeks were combined.

General observations from the study: At 160-218 and 743-854, vaccine-associated CD4 TCRs were dominant, and they spanned spike.

CDR3 length: 12 amino acids. Germline lookup yields CDR1 SQVTM and CDR2 ANQGSEA. V was trimmed by 8 bases and J by 6 bases, leaving 13 bases between them. This chain joins TRBV29-1 and TRBJ1-4, with D possibly TRBD1 on 5 matching bases. The material sequenced was peripheral blood, taken on day 0 of AZD1222 vaccination. The sequence was obtained from an adult in good health. The CDR3 region is CSFRDDDEKLFF. The CDR3 nucleotides read TGCAGCTTTAGGGACGACGATGAAAAACTGTTTTTT. The complete variable domain, with remaining parts taken from reference TRBV29-1 and TRBJ1-4, reads SAVISQKPSRDICQRGTSLTIQCQVDSQVTMMFWYRQQPGQSLTLIATANQGSEATYESGFVIDKFPISRPNLTFSTLTVSNMSPEDSSIYLCSFRDDDEKLFFGSGTQLSVL.